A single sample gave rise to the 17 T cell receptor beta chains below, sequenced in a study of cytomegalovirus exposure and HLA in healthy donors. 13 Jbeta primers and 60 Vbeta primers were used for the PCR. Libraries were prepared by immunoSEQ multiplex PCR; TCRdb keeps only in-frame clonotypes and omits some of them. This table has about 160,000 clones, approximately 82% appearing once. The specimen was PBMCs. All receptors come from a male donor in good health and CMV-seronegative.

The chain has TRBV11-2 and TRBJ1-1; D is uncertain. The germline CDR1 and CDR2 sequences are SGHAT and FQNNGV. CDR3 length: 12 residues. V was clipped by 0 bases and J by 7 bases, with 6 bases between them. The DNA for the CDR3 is TGTGCCAGCAGCTTAGACTACGGTGAAGCTTTCTTT. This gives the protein CASSLDYGEAFF.

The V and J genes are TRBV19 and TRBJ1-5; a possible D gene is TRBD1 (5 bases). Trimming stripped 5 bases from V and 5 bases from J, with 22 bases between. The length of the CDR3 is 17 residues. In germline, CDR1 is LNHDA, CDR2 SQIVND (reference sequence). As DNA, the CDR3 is TGTGCCAGTAGTTTATCGCAAGGACGGCCGGGGGATCAGCCCCAGCATTTT. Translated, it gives CASSLSQGRPGDQPQHF.

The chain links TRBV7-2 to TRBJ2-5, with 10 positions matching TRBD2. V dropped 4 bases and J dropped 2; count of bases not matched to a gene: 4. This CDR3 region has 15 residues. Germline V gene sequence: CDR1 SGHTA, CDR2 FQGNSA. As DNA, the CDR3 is TGTGCCAGCAGCTGGGTACTAGCGGGGCAAGAGACCCAGTACTTC. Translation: CASSWVLAGQETQYF.

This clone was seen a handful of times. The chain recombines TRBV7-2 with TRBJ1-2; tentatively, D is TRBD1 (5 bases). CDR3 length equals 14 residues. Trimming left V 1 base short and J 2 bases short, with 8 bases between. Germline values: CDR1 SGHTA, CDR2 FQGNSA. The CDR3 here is CASSLDRRNYGYTF. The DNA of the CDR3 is TGTGCCAGCAGCTTAGACAGGAGAAACTATGGCTACACCTTC.

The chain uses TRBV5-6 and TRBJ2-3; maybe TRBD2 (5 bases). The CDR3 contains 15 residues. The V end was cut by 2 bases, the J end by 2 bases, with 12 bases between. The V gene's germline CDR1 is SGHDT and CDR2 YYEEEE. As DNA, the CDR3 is TGTGCCAGCAGCTTCTCTAGCCGATACACAGATACGCAGTATTTT. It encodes CASSFSSRYTDTQYF.

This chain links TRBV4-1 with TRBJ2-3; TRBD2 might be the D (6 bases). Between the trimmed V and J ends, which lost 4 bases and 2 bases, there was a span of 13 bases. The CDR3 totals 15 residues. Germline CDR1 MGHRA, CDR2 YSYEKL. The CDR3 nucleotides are TGCGCCAGCAGCCGAACGGGGGAGGACACAGATACGCAGTATTTT. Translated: CASSRTGEDTDTQYF.

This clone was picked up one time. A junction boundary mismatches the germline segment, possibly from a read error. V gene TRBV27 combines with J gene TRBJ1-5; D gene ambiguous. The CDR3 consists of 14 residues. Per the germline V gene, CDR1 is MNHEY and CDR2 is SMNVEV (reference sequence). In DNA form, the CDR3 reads TGTGCCACCCAAGCGCACGCCAGCAATCCGCCCCAGCATTTT. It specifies CATQAHASNPPQHF.

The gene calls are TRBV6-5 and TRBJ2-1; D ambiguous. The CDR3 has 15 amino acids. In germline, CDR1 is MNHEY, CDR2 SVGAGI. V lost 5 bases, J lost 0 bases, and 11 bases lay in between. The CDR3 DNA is TGTGCCAGCAGTCTCAGCGCCCCCTCCTACAATGAGCAGTTCTTC. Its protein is CASSLSAPSYNEQFF.

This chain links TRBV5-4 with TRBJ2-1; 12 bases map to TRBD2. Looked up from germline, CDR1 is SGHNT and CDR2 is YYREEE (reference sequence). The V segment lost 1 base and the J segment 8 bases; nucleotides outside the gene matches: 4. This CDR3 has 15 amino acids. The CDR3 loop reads CASSLRLAGEDEQFF. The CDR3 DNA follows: TGTGCCAGCAGCTTGAGACTAGCGGGAGAGGATGAGCAGTTCTTC.

CDR3 nucleotide sequence: TGTGCCAGCAGCTTAAGGGTCGGGGGTACCTCTGGAAACACCATATATTTT. This sequence encodes CASSLRVGGTSGNTIYF. The V gene is TRBV13, the J gene TRBJ1-3; TRBD1 is a possible D gene (5 bases). From germline, CDR1 is PRHDT and CDR2 FYEKMQ (reference sequence). Trimming stripped 2 bases from V and 0 bases from J, with 14 bases between. The CDR3 is made up of 17 amino acids.

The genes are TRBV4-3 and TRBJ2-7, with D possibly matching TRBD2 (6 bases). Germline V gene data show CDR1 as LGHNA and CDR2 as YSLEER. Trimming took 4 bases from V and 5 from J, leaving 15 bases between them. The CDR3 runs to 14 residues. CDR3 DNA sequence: TGCGCCAGCAGCCCCTCCGGAGGGAATGACGAGCAGTACTTC. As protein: CASSPSGGNDEQYF.

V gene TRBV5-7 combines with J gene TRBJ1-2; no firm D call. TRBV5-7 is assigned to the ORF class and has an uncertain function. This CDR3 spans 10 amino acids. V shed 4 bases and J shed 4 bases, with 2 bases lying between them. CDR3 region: CASSRYGYTF. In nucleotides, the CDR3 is TGTGCCAGCAGCCGCTATGGCTACACCTTC.

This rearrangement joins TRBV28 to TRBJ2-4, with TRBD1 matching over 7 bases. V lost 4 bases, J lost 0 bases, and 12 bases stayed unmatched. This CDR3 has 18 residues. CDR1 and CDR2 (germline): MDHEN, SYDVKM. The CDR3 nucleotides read TGTGCCAGCAGTTCCCCCTCTCGGGACAGACTAGCCAAAAACATTCAGTACTTC. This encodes CASSSPSRDRLAKNIQYF.

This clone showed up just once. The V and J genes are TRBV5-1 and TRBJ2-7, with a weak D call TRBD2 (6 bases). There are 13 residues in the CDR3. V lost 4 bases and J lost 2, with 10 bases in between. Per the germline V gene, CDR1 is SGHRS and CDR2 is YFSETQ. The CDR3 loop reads CASSPGGAYEQYF. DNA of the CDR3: TGCGCCAGCAGCCCTGGCGGGGCCTACGAGCAGTACTTC.

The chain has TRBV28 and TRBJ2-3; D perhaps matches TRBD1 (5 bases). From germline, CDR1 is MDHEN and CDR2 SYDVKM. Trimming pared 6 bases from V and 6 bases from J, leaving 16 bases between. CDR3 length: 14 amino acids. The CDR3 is CASRLLLPGDTQYF. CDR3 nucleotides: TGTGCCAGCAGACTCCTCCTTCCAGGGGATACGCAGTATTTT. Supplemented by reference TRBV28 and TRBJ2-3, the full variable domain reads DVKVTQSSRYLVKRTGEKVFLECVQDMDHENMFWYRQDPGLGLRLIYFSYDVKMKEKGDIPEGYSVSREKKERFSLILESASTNQTSMYLCASRLLLPGDTQYFGPGTRLTVL.

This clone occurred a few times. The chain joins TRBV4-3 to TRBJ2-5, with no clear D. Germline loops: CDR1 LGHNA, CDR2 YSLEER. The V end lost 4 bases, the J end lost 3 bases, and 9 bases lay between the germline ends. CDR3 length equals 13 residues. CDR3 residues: CASSRAREETQYF. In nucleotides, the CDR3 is TGCGCCAGCAGCCGGGCGCGCGAAGAGACCCAGTACTTC.

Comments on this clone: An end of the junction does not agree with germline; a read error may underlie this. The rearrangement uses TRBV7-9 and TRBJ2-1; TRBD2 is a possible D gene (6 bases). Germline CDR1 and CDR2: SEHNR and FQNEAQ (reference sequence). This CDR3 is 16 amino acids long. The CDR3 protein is CSSSPLGGNTYNEQFF. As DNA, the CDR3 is TGTTCCAGCAGCCCCTTAGGCGGGAATACTTACAATGAGCAGTTCTTC.